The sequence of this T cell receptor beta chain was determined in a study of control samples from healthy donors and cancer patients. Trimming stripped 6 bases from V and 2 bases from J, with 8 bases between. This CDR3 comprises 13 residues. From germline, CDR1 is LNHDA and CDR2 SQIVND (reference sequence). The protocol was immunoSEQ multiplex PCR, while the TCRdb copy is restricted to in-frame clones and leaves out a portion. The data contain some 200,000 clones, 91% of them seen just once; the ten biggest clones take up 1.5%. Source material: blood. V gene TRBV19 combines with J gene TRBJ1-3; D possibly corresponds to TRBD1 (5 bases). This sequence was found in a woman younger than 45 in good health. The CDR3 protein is CASRQEPGNTIYF. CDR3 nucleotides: TGTGCCAGTAGACAGGAGCCTGGAAACACCATATATTTT.